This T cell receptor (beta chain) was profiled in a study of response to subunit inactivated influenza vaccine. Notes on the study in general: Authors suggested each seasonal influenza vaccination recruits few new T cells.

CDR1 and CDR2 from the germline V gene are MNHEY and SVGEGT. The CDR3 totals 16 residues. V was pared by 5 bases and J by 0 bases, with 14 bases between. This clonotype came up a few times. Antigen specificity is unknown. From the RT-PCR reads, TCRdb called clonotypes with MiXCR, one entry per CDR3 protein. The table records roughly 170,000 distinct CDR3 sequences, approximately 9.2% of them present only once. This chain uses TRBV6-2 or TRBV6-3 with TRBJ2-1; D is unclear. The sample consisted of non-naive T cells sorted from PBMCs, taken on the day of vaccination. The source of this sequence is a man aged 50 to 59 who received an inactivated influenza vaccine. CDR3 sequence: CASSNLILSSYNEQFF. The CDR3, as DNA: TGTGCCAGCAGTAACCTAATACTTAGCTCCTACAATGAGCAGTTCTTC.